The sequence of this T cell receptor beta chain was determined in a study of cytomegalovirus exposure and HLA in healthy donors. General observations from the study: Reports indicated that the classifier achieved high specificity and sensitivity in diagnosing cytomegalovirus status. In a later analysis, TCR beta V- and J-gene trimming was associated with a missense DCLRE1C variant.

Both 60 Vbeta primers and 13 Jbeta primers went into the PCR. Original methodology: Unique TCR beta chains totaled around 86 million in a later count, with around 11 million of them shared. Profiled with immunoSEQ multiplex PCR; TCRdb holds only in-frame clones, not every one. V, J and clone size were drawn from that table, and D and trimming were deduced from the DNA. The table lists more than 150,000 clones, 80% to 85% of them singletons, with roughly 2% in the top ten. Remarks on this clone: As yet, its antigen is unknown.

When sampled, the donors appeared nominally healthy, though they likely had unrecorded immune exposures. Input material: PBMCs. This clonotype was sampled from a woman between 25 and 40 years old in good health and CMV-seronegative.

The CDR3 spells CASSGTSAQHF. Here the CDR3 DNA reads TGTGCCAGTAGTGGGACTTCGGCCCAGCATTTT. J is TRBJ1-5 and V is TRBV19; D may be TRBD1 (5 bases). CDR3 length equals 11 residues. V was trimmed by 5 bases and J by 11 bases, leaving 10 bases between them. Germline CDR1 and CDR2: LNHDA and SQIVND (reference sequence). The whole variable domain, remainder taken from reference TRBV19 and TRBJ1-5, is DGGITQSPKYLFRKEGQNVTLSCEQNLNHDAMYWYRQDPGQGLRLIYYSQIVNDFQKGDIAEGYSVSREKKESFPLTVTSAQKNPTAFYLCASSGTSAQHFGDGTRLSIL.